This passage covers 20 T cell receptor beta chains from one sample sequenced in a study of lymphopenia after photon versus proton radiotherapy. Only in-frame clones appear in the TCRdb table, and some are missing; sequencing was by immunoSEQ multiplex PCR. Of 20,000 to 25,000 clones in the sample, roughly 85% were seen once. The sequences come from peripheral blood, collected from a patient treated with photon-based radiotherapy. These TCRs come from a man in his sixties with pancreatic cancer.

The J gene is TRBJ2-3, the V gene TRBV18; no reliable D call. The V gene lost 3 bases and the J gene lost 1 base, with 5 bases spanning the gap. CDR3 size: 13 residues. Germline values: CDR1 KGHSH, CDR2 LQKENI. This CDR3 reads CASSPRRTDTQYF. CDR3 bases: TGTGCCAGCTCACCCAGGCGCACAGATACGCAGTATTTT.

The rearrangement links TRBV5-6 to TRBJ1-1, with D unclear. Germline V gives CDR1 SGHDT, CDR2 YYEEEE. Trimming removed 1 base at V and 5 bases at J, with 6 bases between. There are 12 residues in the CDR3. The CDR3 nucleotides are TGTGCCAGCAGCTTGAGGTCTACTGAAGCTTTCTTT. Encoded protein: CASSLRSTEAFF.

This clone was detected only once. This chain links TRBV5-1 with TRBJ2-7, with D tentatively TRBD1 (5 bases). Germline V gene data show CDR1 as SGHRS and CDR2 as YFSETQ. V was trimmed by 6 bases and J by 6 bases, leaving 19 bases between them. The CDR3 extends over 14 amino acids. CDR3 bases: TGCGCCAGCAACCCCGGGCAGGGTCACGGCGAGCAGTACTTC. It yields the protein CASNPGQGHGEQYF.

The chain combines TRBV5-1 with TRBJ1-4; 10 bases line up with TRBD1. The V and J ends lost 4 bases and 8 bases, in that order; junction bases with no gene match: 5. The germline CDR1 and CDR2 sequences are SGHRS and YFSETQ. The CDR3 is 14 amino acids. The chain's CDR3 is CASSAGQGGEKLFF. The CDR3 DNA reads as TGCGCCAGCAGCGCCGGACAGGGGGGAGAAAAACTGTTTTTT.

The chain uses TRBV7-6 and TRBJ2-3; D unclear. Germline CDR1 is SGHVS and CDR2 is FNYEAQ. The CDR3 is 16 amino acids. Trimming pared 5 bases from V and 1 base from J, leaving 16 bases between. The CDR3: CASSLTATTRTDTQYF. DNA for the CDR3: TGTGCCAGCAGCCTAACTGCAACTACCCGCACAGATACGCAGTATTTT.

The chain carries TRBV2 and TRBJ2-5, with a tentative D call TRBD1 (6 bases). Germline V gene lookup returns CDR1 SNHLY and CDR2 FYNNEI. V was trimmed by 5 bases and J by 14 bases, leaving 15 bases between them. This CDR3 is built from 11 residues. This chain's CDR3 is CASSPRTDGYF. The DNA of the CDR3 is TGTGCCAGCAGTCCAAGGACAGACGGATACTTC. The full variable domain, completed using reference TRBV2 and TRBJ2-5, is EPEVTQTPSHQVTQMGQEVILRCVPISNHLYFYWYRQILGQKVEFLVSFYNNEISEKSEIFDDQFSVERPDGSNFTLKIRSTKLEDSAMYFCASSPRTDGYFGPGTRLLVL.

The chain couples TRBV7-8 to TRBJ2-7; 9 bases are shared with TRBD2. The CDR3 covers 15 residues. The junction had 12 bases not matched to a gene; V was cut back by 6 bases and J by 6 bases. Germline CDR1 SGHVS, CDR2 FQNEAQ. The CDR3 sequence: CASRPPAGLATEQYF. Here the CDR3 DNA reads TGTGCCAGCAGACCGCCGGCGGGACTAGCAACCGAGCAGTACTTC.

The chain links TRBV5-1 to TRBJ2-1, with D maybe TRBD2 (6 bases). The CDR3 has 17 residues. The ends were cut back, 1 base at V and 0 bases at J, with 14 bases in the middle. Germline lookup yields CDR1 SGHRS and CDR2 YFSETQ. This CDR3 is CASSLNGRGSSYNEQFF. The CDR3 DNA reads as TGCGCCAGCAGCTTGAATGGCCGGGGGAGCTCCTACAATGAGCAGTTCTTC.

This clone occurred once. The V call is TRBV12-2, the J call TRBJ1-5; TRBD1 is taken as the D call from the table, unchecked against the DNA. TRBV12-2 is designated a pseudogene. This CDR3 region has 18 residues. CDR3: CASRPQRAGDSQNQPQHF. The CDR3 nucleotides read TGTGCAAGTCGCCCACAGCGGGCCGGGGACAGCCAAAATCAGCCCCAGCATTTT.

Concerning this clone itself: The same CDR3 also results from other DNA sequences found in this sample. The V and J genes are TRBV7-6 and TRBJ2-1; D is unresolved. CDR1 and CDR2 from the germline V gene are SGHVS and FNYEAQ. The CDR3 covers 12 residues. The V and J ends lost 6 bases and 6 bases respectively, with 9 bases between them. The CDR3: CASSLVGNEQFF. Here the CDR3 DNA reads TGTGCCAGCAGTCTCGTGGGCAATGAGCAGTTCTTC.

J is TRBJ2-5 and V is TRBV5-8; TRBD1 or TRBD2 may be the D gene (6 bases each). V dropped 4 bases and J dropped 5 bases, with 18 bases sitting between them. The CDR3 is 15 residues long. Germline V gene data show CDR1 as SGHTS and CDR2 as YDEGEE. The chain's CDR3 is CASSAPRLGGETQYF. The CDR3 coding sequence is TGTGCCAGCAGCGCCCCCCGGCTAGGGGGGGAGACCCAGTACTTC.

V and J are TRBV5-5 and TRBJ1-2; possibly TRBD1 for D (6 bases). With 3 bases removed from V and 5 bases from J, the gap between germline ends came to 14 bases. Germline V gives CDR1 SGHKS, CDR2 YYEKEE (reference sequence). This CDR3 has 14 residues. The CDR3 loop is CASSWGHLGYGYTF. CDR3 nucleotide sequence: TGTGCCAGCAGCTGGGGACATCTTGGGTATGGCTACACCTTC.

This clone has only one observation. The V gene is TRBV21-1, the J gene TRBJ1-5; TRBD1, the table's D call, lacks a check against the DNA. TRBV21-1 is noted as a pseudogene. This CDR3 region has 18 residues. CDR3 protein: CASSNQDRGRRGNQPQHF. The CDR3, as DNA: TGTGCCAGCAGCAACCAAGACAGGGGGCGAAGGGGCAATCAGCCCCAGCATTTT.

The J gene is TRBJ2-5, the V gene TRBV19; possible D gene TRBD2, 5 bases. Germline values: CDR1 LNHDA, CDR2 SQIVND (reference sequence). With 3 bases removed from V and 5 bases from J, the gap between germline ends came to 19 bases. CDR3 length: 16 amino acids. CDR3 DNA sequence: TGTGCCAGTAGTATCGGAGACCTAACACCGGGGGAGACCCAGTACTTC. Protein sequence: CASSIGDLTPGETQYF.

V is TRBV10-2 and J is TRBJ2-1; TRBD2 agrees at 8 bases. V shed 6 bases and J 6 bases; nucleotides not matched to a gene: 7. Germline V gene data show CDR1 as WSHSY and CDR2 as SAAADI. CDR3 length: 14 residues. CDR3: CASRALADTNEQFF. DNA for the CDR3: TGCGCCAGCAGAGCACTAGCGGACACCAATGAGCAGTTCTTC.

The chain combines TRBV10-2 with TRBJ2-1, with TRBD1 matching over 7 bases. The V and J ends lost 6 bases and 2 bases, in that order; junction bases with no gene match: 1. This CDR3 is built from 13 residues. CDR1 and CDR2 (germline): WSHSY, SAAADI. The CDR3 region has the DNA TGCGCCAGCAGAACAGGGGCCTACAATGAGCAGTTCTTC. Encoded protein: CASRTGAYNEQFF.

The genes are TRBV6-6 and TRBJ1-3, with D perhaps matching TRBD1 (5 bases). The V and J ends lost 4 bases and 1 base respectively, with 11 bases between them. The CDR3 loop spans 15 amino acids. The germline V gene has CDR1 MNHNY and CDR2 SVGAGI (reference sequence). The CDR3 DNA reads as TGTGCCAGCAGTTCCTCGGGGGGATCTGGAAACACCATATATTTT. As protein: CASSSSGGSGNTIYF.

The CDR3 DNA follows: TGTGCCTGGAGCCGAGGACACTCCGGGGACTATGGCTACACCTTC. Protein sequence: CAWSRGHSGDYGYTF. This chain connects TRBV30 to TRBJ1-2; possibly TRBD1 for D (5 bases). Germline assignment: CDR1 GTSNPN and CDR2 SVGIG (reference sequence). This CDR3 has 15 residues. With 3 bases removed from V and 3 bases from J, the gap between germline ends came to 17 bases. Complete variable domain (other parts from reference TRBV30 and TRBJ1-2): SQTIHQWPATLVQPVGSPLSLECTVEGTSNPNLYWYRQAAGRGLQLLFYSVGIGQISSEVPQNLSASRPQDRQFILSSKKLLLSDSGFYLCAWSRGHSGDYGYTFGSGTRLTVV.

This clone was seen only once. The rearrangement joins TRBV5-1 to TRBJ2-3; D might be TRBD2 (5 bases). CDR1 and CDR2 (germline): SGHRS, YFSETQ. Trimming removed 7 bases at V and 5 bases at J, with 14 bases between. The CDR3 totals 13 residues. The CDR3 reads CASVRAVGDTQYF. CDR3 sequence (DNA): TGCGCCAGCGTGAGGGCCGTCGGAGATACGCAGTATTTT.

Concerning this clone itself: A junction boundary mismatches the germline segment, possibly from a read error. Here the CDR3 DNA reads TGTGCCAGCAGTATTAGCGGGGGAGTCTATGATCAGTTCTTC. This sequence encodes CASSISGGVYDQFF. The chain recombines TRBV6-5 with TRBJ2-1; 9 positions agree with TRBD2. The germline CDR1 and CDR2 sequences are MNHEY and SVGAGI. CDR3 length: 14 amino acids.